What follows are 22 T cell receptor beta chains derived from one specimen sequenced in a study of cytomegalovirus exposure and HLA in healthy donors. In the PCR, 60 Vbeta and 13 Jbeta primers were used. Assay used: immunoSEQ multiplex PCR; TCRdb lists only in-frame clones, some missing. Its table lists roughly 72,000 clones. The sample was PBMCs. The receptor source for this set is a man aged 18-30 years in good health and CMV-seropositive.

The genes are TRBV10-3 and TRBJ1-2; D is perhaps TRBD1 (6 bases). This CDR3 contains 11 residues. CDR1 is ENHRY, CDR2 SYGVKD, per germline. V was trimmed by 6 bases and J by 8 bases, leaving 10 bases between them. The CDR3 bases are TGTGCCATCAGACAGGGCCAAGGCTACACCTTC. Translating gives CAIRQGQGYTF.

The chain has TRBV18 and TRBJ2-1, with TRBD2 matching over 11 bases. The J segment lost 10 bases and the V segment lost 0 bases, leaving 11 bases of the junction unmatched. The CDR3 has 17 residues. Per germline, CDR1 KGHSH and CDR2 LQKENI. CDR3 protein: CASSPPSLLAGESEQFF. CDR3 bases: TGTGCCAGCTCACCACCGAGCCTACTAGCGGGGGAATCGGAGCAGTTCTTC.

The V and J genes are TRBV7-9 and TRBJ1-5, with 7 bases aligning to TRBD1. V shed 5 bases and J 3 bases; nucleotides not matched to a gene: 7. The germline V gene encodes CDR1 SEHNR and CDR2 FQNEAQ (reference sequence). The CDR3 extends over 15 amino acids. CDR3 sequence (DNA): TGTGCCAGCAGCGACTTGACAGGGATCAATCAGCCCCAGCATTTT. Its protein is CASSDLTGINQPQHF.

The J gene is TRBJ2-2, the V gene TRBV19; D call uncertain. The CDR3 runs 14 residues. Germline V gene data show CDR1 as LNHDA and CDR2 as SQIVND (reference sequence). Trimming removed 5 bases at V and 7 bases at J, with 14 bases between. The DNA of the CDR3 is TGTGCCAGTAGTTTCCACCTGGAGAGCGGGGAGCTGTTTTTT. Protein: CASSFHLESGELFF.

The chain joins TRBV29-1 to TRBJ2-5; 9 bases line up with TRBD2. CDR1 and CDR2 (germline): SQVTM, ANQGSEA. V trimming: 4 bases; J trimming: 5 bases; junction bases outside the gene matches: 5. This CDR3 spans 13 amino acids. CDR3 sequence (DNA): TGCAGCGTTGGTGGGCGGGAGGGCGAGACCCAGTACTTC. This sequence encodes CSVGGREGETQYF.

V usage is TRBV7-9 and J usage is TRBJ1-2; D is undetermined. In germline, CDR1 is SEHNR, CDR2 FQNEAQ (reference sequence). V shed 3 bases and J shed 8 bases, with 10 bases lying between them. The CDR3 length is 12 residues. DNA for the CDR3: TGTGCCAGCAGCTTCCCGAACCTAGGCTACACCTTC. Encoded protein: CASSFPNLGYTF.

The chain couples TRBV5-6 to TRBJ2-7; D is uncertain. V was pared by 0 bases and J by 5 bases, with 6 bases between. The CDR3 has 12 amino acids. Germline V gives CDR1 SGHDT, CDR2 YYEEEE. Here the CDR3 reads CASSLVSHEQYF. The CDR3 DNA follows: TGTGCCAGCAGCTTGGTTAGTCACGAGCAGTACTTC. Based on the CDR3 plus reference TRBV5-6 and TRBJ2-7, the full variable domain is DAGVTQSPTHLIKTRGQQVTLRCSPKSGHDTVSWYQQALGQGPQFIFQYYEEEERQRGNFPDRFSGHQFPNYSSELNVNALLLGDSALYLCASSLVSHEQYFGPGTRLTVT.

Here the CDR3 DNA reads TGTGCCAGCAAATCACCGGGACAGGGTGGGGGCGAGCAGTACTTC. Its translation is CASKSPGQGGGEQYF. This chain links TRBV7-2 with TRBJ2-7; 9 bases line up with TRBD1. The CDR3 spans 15 residues. The J segment lost 6 bases and the V segment lost 7 bases, leaving 13 bases of the junction unmatched. Germline V gene lookup returns CDR1 SGHTA and CDR2 FQGNSA.

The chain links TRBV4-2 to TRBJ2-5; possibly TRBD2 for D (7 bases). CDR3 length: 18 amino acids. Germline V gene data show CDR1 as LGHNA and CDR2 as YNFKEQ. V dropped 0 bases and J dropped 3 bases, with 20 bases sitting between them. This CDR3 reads CASSQEGLEGGPKETQYF. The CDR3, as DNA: TGTGCCAGCAGCCAAGAGGGGCTGGAGGGGGGGCCGAAAGAGACCCAGTACTTC.

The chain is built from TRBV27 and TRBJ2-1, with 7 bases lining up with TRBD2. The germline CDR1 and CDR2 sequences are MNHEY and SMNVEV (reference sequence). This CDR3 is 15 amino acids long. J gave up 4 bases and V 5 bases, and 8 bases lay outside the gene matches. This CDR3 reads CASSPPGGNYNEQFF. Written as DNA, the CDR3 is TGTGCCAGCAGTCCCCCCGGGGGGAATTACAATGAGCAGTTCTTC.

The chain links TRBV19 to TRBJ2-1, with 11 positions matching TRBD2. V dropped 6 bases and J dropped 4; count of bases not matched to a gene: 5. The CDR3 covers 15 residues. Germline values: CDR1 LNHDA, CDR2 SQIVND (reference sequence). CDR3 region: CASRNVAGGYNEQFF. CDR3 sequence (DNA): TGTGCCAGTAGAAACGTAGCGGGAGGGTACAATGAGCAGTTCTTC.

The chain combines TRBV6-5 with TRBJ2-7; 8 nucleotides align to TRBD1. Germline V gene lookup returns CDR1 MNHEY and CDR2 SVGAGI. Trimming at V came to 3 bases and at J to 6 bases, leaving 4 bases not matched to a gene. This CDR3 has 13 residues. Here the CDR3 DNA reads TGTGCCAGCAGTTATCCCGACAGGGGCGAGCAGTACTTC. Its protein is CASSYPDRGEQYF.

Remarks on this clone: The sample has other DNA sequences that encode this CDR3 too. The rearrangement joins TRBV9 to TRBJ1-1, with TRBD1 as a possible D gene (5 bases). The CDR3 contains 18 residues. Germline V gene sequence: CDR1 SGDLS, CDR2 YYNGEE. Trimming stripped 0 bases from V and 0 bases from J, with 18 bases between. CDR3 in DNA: TGTGCCAGCAGCGTAGATTCGGTCGGACACCGAATGAACACTGAAGCTTTCTTT. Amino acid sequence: CASSVDSVGHRMNTEAFF.

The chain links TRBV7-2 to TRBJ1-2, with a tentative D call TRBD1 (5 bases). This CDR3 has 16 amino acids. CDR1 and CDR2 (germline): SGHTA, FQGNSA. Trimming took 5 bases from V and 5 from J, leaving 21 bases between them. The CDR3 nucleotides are TGTGCCAGCAGCCTCCGAGGCAGGGCGGCGGGATATGGCTACACCTTC. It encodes CASSLRGRAAGYGYTF.

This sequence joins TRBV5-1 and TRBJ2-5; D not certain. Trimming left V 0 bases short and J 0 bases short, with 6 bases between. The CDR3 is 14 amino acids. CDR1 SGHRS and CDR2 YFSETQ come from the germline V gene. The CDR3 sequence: CASSLVPDQETQYF. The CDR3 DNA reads TGCGCCAGCAGCTTGGTTCCGGACCAAGAGACCCAGTACTTC.

CDR3 DNA sequence: TGCAGCGTTGACAGCCGGGAGGGAATAGATACGCAGTATTTT. Amino acid sequence: CSVDSREGIDTQYF. This rearrangement joins TRBV29-1 to TRBJ2-3; 8 nucleotides line up with TRBD2. Germline loops: CDR1 SQVTM, CDR2 ANQGSEA. The CDR3 extends over 14 amino acids. V shed 3 bases, J shed 5 bases, and the junction held 7 bases outside the gene matches.

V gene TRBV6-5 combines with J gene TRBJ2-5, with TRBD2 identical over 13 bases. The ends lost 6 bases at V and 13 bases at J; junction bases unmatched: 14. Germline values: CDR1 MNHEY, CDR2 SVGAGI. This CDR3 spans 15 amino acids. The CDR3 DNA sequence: TGTGCCAGCAGGGGCCCGGGACTAGCGGGACCCACACCGTACTTC. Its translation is CASRGPGLAGPTPYF.

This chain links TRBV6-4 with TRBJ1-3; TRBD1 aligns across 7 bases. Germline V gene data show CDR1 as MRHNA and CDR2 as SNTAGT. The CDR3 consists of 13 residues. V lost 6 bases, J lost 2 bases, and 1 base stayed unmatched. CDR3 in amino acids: CASRQGAGNTIYF. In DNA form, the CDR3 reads TGTGCCAGCAGGCAGGGGGCTGGAAACACCATATATTTT.

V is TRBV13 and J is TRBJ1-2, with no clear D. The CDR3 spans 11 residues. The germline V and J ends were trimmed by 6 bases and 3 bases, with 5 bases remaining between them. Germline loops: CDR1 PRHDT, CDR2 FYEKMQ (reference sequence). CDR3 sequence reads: CASRVDYGYTF. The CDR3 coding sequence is TGTGCCAGCAGGGTAGACTATGGCTACACCTTC.

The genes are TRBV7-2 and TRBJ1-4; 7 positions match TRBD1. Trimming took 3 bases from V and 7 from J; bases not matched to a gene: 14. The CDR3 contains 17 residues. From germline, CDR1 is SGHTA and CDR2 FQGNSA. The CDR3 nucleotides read TGTGCCAGCAGCTTTCAAGGGGGCGCGTCGGTCAGTGAAAAACTGTTTTTT. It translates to CASSFQGGASVSEKLFF.

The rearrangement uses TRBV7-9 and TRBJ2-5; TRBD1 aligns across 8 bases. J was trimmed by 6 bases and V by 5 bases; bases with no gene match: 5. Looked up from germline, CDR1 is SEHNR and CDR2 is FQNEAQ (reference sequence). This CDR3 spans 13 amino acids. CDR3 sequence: CASSAGQGKTQYF. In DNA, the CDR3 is TGTGCCAGCAGCGCCGGACAGGGAAAGACCCAGTACTTC.

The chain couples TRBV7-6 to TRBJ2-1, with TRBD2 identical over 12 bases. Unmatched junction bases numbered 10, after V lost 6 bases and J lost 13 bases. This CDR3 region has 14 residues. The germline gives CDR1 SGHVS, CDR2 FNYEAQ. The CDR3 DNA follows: TGTGCCAGCAGTTCTAGCGGGAGGGCTCTACTTCAGTTCTTC. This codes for CASSSSGRALLQFF.